The 30 T cell receptor beta chains listed next were all sequenced from one sample in a study of tumor-infiltrating lymphocytes in primary liver carcinoma. Alongside blood RNA obtained from unsorted whole blood, germline DNA was also extracted. A constant-region primer primed TCR beta cDNA synthesis from 450 to 550 ng of total RNA. Nested multiplex PCR, run for three rounds with slightly modified ARM-PCR, yielded TCR beta libraries. Each of the first two PCR rounds ran nine to ten cycles with TRBV1-TRBV30 forward and C-beta reverse primers. Using its own MiXCR run on the multiplex PCR reads, TCRdb lists one record per CDR3 protein. This sample has approximately 310,000 distinct CDR3 sequences, with about 62% found just once. Sequencing was done on a sample of peripheral blood. Receptor source: a man aged 40-55 years with primary liver carcinoma and hepatitis B virus infection.

A word on this clonotype: A much larger clone differs from this one at a single base, so this may be a read error. The chain combines TRBV12-3 or TRBV12-4 with TRBJ2-6, with D uncertain. Trimming took 8 bases from V and 2 from J, leaving 10 bases between them. The CDR3 covers 14 residues. Written as DNA, the CDR3 is TGTGCCAGCGACTTAGAAACTGGGGCCAACGTCCTGACTTTC. It codes for CASDLETGANVLTF.

V gene TRBV7-9 combines with J gene TRBJ2-7; D perhaps matches TRBD2 (6 bases). The V and J ends lost 5 bases and 3 bases respectively, with 11 bases between them. This CDR3 spans 13 amino acids. Per germline, CDR1 SEHNR and CDR2 FQNEAQ (reference sequence). The CDR3 bases are TGTGCCAGCAGCACCTCTAGCGTCTACGAGCAGTACTTC. It yields the protein CASSTSSVYEQYF.

The CDR3 sequence: CSAKIAGGFYNEQFF. CDR3 coding DNA: TGCAGTGCCAAGATAGCGGGAGGATTCTACAATGAGCAGTTCTTC. The rearrangement links TRBV20-1 to TRBJ2-1; 10 nucleotides agree with TRBD2. The V gene's germline CDR1 is DFQATT and CDR2 SNEGSKA (reference sequence). The CDR3 totals 15 residues. V dropped 6 bases and J dropped 3; count of bases not matched to a gene: 8.

A word on this clonotype: At one end, the junction sequence differs from germline, possibly due to a read error. The V and J genes are TRBV10-2 and TRBJ2-5; D uncertain. Germline CDR1 is WSHSY and CDR2 is SAAADI. This CDR3 is 15 amino acids long. The CDR3 DNA reads TGCGCCAGTAGTGACCCCTTTCAAGGGCTCAAGACCCAATACTTC. Its translation is CASSDPFQGLKTQYF.

On this clonotype: This sequence may be a read error, since a much larger clone differs from it by one base. The chain has TRBV12-3 or TRBV12-4 and TRBJ1-5; TRBD1 aligns across 7 bases. The tail of the sequence fits TRBJ2-3 better, so the J call may be wrong. This CDR3 has 15 residues. CDR3 nucleotides: TGTGCCAGCAGTACCCGGGACAGTGCTAATCAGCCCCAGTATTTT. Translation gives CASSTRDSANQPQYF.

This clonotype was detected only once. This sequence joins TRBV12-3 or TRBV12-4 and TRBJ2-7; D is unclear. V was clipped by 6 bases and J by 5 bases, with 11 bases between them. The CDR3 covers 12 residues. Here the CDR3 DNA reads TGTGCCAGCAGCTGGAACCGACACGAGCAGTACTTC. Translation: CASSWNRHEQYF.

As to this clonotype: This may be a read error, as it is one base from a much larger clone. This chain connects TRBV4-2 to TRBJ2-7, with 9 nucleotides matching TRBD2. This CDR3 spans 15 amino acids. The junction had 8 bases not matched to a gene; V was cut back by 3 bases and J by 5 bases. Germline values: CDR1 LGHNA, CDR2 YNFKEQ. CDR3: CASSHAGGRADEQYF. The CDR3, as DNA: TGTGCCAGCAGCCACGCCGGCGGGAGGGCAGACGAGCAGTACTTC.

In the case of this clonotype: A junction boundary mismatches the germline segment, possibly from a read error. The chain couples TRBV6-2 or TRBV6-3 to TRBJ2-3, with D possibly being TRBD1 or TRBD2 (5 bases each). The CDR3 runs to 15 residues. Germline V gene sequence: CDR1 MNHEY, CDR2 SVGEGT. Here the CDR3 DNA reads TGTGCCAGCAGTTACGGGACCCCCAACACAGATACGCGGTATTTT. Translating it yields CASSYGTPNTDTRYF.

Turning to this clonotype: At one end the junction does not follow the germline gene, possibly because of a read error. The chain is built from TRBV12-3 or TRBV12-4 and TRBJ2-5; no firm D call. The CDR3 contains 13 residues. The DNA for the CDR3 is TGTGCCCGCAGTTTAGGGCAGCAAGAGACCCAGTACTTC. Translating gives CARSLGQQETQYF.

As to this clonotype: It may be a read error: a sequence one base away is much more abundant. The chain is built from TRBV10-3 and TRBJ2-7; 12 nucleotides agree with TRBD2. J was trimmed by 5 bases and V by 4 bases; bases with no gene match: 9. Germline V gene data show CDR1 as ENHRY and CDR2 as SYGVKD. The CDR3 has 16 residues. The CDR3 reads CAISGGLAGPSHEQYF. The DNA of the CDR3 is TGTGCCATCAGTGGGGGACTAGCGGGCCCTTCGCACGAGCAGTACTTC.

A remark on this clonotype: The junction differs from germline at one of its ends, possibly a read error. The V and J genes are TRBV6-6 and TRBJ2-5, with TRBD1 as a possible D gene (6 bases). There are 14 residues in the CDR3. Germline CDR1 MNHNY, CDR2 SVGAGI (reference sequence). The CDR3 coding sequence is TGTGCCTCTAATACAGGGTTGGGGCAAGAGACCCAGTGCTTC. It encodes CASNTGLGQETQCF.

CDR3 protein: CASSLTSGSVDTQYF. The CDR3 DNA reads as TGTGCCAGCAGTTTGACTAGCGGGAGTGTGGATACGCAGTATTTT. The V call is TRBV6-6, the J call TRBJ2-3; 12 nucleotides match TRBD2. The V gene end was trimmed by 4 bases and the J gene end by 6 bases; junction bases not matched to a gene: 5. Germline loops: CDR1 MNHNY, CDR2 SVGAGI (reference sequence). The CDR3 covers 15 residues.

Concerning this clonotype itself: Compared with germline, one end of the junction differs, possibly owing to a read error. The chain joins TRBV28 to TRBJ1-1; TRBD1 matches at 8 bases. The length of the CDR3 is 13 residues. Germline assignment: CDR1 MDHEN and CDR2 SYDVKM. DNA of the CDR3: TGTGCTAGCAGTTTCACAGGGGGCACTGAAGCTTTCTTT. This sequence encodes CASSFTGGTEAFF.

In regard to this clonotype: Possible read error: a much larger clone is one base away. Without the conserved terminal phenylalanine or tryptophan, this CDR3 likely stems from a read error. This chain uses TRBV10-3 with TRBJ2-5; 7 positions agree with TRBD1. The CDR3 loop spans 15 amino acids. J gave up 1 base and V 2 bases, and 4 bases lay outside the gene matches. Germline V gene lookup returns CDR1 ENHRY and CDR2 SYGVKD. The CDR3 nucleotides read TGTGCCATCAGTGAGACCTGGGACAGCCAAGAGACCCAGTACATC. It specifies CAISETWDSQETQYI.

Worth noting for this clonotype: This could be a read error, since a much larger clone is one nucleotide away. This chain connects TRBV6-5 to TRBJ2-1; D may be TRBD2 (6 bases). Per the germline V gene, CDR1 is MNHEY and CDR2 is SVGAGI. The CDR3 extends over 13 amino acids. CDR3 loop: CASRLLGGDEQVF. The DNA of the CDR3 is TGTGCCAGCAGGTTACTCGGAGGGGATGAGCAGGTCTTC.

There are a few counts of this clonotype. The chain has TRBV6-6 and TRBJ2-1; 13 positions match TRBD2. There are 15 residues in the CDR3. Germline V CDR1 and CDR2: MNHNY, SVGAGI (reference sequence). V gave up 6 bases and J gave up 9 bases; unmatched junction bases: 8. The CDR3 region has the DNA TGTGCCAGCAGACCACTAGCGGGAGGGCAGGGTGAGCAGTTCTTC. This translates into CASRPLAGGQGEQFF.

This clonotype occurred once. Without the conserved terminal phenylalanine or tryptophan, this CDR3 likely stems from a read error. This chain uses TRBV7-9 with TRBJ1-2; D not certain. Trimming removed 6 bases from V and 4 bases from J, with 15 bases in between. From germline, CDR1 is SEHNR and CDR2 FQNEAQ (reference sequence). The CDR3 loop spans 14 amino acids. The CDR3 loop reads CASSLDLGGYGYTL. The CDR3 nucleotides read TGTGCCAGCAGTCTGGACTTAGGCGGCTATGGCTACACCCTC.

A word on this clonotype: Germline is not matched at one junction end, which may reflect a read error. This rearrangement joins TRBV12-3 or TRBV12-4 to TRBJ1-3; perhaps TRBD1 as D (5 bases). The CDR3 length is 16 residues. As DNA, the CDR3 is TGTGCCAGCAGCGAGGGACGGGGAGACTCTGGAGACACCATATATTTT. It translates to CASSEGRGDSGDTIYF.

This clonotype was seen a single time. The conserved phenylalanine or tryptophan normally closing the CDR3 is absent here, so this likely arose from a read error. The J gene is TRBJ2-1, the V gene TRBV5-1; D perhaps matches TRBD2 (5 bases). Trimming cost V 1 base and J 9 bases, with 11 bases left between them. The CDR3 is 13 amino acids. The germline CDR1 and CDR2 sequences are SGHRS and YFSETQ. The DNA of the CDR3 is TGCGCCAGCAGCTTGTTACGGGAAGGTGAGCAGTTCCTC. Its translation: CASSLLREGEQFL.

This clonotype was found many times. This sequence joins TRBV4-1 and TRBJ1-6; D is unresolved. There are 15 residues in the CDR3. The ends were cut back, 2 bases at V and 7 bases at J, with 12 bases in the middle. Germline CDR1 and CDR2: MGHRA and YSYEKL. This chain's CDR3 is CASSQLNGLNSPLHF. CDR3 DNA: TGCGCCAGCAGCCAACTTAACGGCTTGAATTCACCCCTCCACTTT.

With regard to this clonotype: A much larger clone sits a single nucleotide away, making a read error possible. The V call is TRBV29-1, the J call TRBJ2-3; D is possibly TRBD2 (5 bases). There are 13 residues in the CDR3. V was trimmed by 7 bases and J by 3 bases, leaving 14 bases between them. Per the germline V gene, CDR1 is SQVTM and CDR2 is ANQGSEA. The CDR3 protein is CSGKVGVTDTQYF. CDR3 DNA sequence: TGCAGCGGAAAAGTGGGAGTAACAGATACGCAGTATTTT.

V is TRBV29-1 and J is TRBJ2-3; no clear D gene. This CDR3 contains 13 residues. The germline V gene has CDR1 SQVTM and CDR2 ANQGSEA. V was clipped by 7 bases and J by 1 base, with 12 bases between them. For the CDR3, the DNA is TGCAGCGGGATGACCGCCCGCACAGATACGCAGTATTTT. Translating gives CSGMTARTDTQYF.

The CDR3 loop is CASSGTSGRSGGELFF. The CDR3 DNA reads as TGCGCCAGCAGCGGGACTAGCGGGAGATCGGGCGGGGAGCTGTTTTTT. V usage is TRBV5-1 and J usage is TRBJ2-2; 14 nucleotides align to TRBD2. Germline V gives CDR1 SGHRS, CDR2 YFSETQ. V was pared by 4 bases and J by 7 bases, with 6 bases of the junction left unmatched. CDR3 size: 16 residues.

This clonotype was observed a single time. A much bigger clone sits one base away, suggesting this may be a read error. Likely a read error: the CDR3 ends without its conserved phenylalanine or tryptophan. The V and J genes are TRBV6-6 and TRBJ2-1; TRBD1 agrees at 10 bases. Germline V gene data show CDR1 as MNHNY and CDR2 as SVGAGI (reference sequence). V lost 7 bases and J lost 3; bases outside the gene matches: 6. This CDR3 is 15 amino acids long. The CDR3, as DNA: TGTGCCAGCACCCCGGGACAGGGGAGCTACAATGAGCAGTTCCTC. Encoded protein: CASTPGQGSYNEQFL.

The V call is TRBV5-5, the J call TRBJ2-7, with a possible D match to TRBD1 (6 bases). This CDR3 is 15 amino acids long. With 4 bases removed from V and 0 bases from J, the gap between germline ends came to 14 bases. Per germline, CDR1 SGHKS and CDR2 YYEKEE (reference sequence). CDR3 loop: CASSRTASLSYEQYF. In nucleotides, the CDR3 is TGTGCCAGCAGCCGGACAGCCAGTCTCTCCTACGAGCAGTACTTC.

As for this clonotype: With a much larger clone just one base away, this may be a read error. The chain employs TRBV7-9 and TRBJ2-7; D not certain. V was pared by 2 bases and J by 4 bases, with 12 bases between. CDR3 length: 14 amino acids. Per the germline V gene, CDR1 is SEHNR and CDR2 is FQNEAQ (reference sequence). Here the CDR3 reads CASSLQGFVYEQYF. In DNA form, the CDR3 reads TGTGCCAGCAGCTTACAAGGGTTCGTGTACGAGCAGTACTTC.

In its sample, this clonotype was seen a few times. The V gene is TRBV5-6, the J gene TRBJ2-5, with D uncertain. Per germline, CDR1 SGHDT and CDR2 YYEEEE. This CDR3 comprises 12 residues. Trimming left V 4 bases short and J 4 bases short, with 8 bases between. The CDR3: CASSPRRETQYF. For the CDR3, the DNA is TGTGCCAGCAGCCCGAGGAGAGAGACCCAGTACTTC.

The chain carries TRBV7-2 and TRBJ2-7, with 8 bases that match TRBD2. CDR1 is SGHTA, CDR2 FQGNSA, per germline. The CDR3 runs 16 residues. The ends lost 1 base at V and 0 bases at J; junction bases unmatched: 5. DNA for the CDR3: TGTGCCAGCAGCTTAGATGCAAGCGGGAGCTCCTACGAGCAGTACTTC. The encoded protein is CASSLDASGSSYEQYF.

Worth noting for this clonotype: One end of the junction varies from germline; a read error may be responsible. The chain has TRBV6-2 or TRBV6-3 and TRBJ2-5; 7 nucleotides match TRBD2. The CDR3 covers 12 residues. CDR1 MNHEY and CDR2 SVGEGT come from the germline V gene. The CDR3: CTSRSGGETQYF. CDR3 bases: TGTACCAGCAGGTCCGGGGGGGAGACCCAGTACTTC.

The rearrangement uses TRBV11-2 and TRBJ2-2; 8 bases line up with TRBD2. J lost 7 bases, V lost 5 bases, and 6 bases had no gene match. The CDR3 has 14 amino acids. Per germline, CDR1 SGHAT and CDR2 FQNNGV. The CDR3 protein is CASSLGAGVGELFF. In DNA form, the CDR3 reads TGTGCCAGCAGCCTTGGAGCGGGAGTCGGGGAGCTGTTTTTT.